This is a list of T cell receptor beta chains from one sample in a study of T-cell memory formation after mild COVID-19. TCRdb processed the 5' RACE reads anew with MiXCR; each CDR3 protein has one entry. The sample shows more than 150,000 distinct CDR3 sequences, about a fifth of them seen only once. Specimen: PBMCs or a T cell subset sorted from them (not recorded which). Receptor source: an adult woman who had mild COVID-19 (a few samples of this study predate the infection). Cell type and time point are not known. Both conserved end residues are part of each CDR3. Fields, in order: D gene, clone size, J gene, V gene, CDR3 length, CDR3 DNA, CDR3 protein. The D gene is left open where the match is weak. Clone size is not always given. Where it is, it says once, few, many or a class for expanded clones.

TRBD2 | - | TRBJ2-7 | TRBV20-1 | 15 | TGCAGTGCTAGAGATACCCTAGCGGGCCACTACGAGCAGTACTTC | CSARDTLAGHYEQYF
- | - | TRBJ2-5 | TRBV2 | 11 | TGTGCCAGCAGTGAAGAAGAGACCCAGTACTTC | CASSEEETQYF
- | - | TRBJ1-1 | TRBV12-3/TRBV12-4 | 15 | TGTGCCAGCAGTCCAGAGGTTAAGCGGGACACTGAAGCTTTCTTT | CASSPEVKRDTEAFF
TRBD1 | - | TRBJ2-1 | TRBV5-5 | 16 | TGTGCCAGCAGCTATACGGGACAGGCGAACTACAATGAGCAGTTCTTC | CASSYTGQANYNEQFF
- | few | TRBJ1-1 | TRBV5-6 | 14 | TGTGCCAGCAGCTCCACCGGGAGGGTGAGTGAAGCTTTCTTT | CASSSTGRVSEAFF
- | few | TRBJ1-5 | TRBV4-1 | 14 | TGCGCCAGCAGCCAAGCAGGAGGCAATCAGCCCCAGCATTTT | CASSQAGGNQPQHF
- | - | TRBJ2-1 | TRBV21-1 | 23 | TGTGCCAGCAGCATGTTGAGGAGGTCAACGGGACTAGCGGGACTCAAGTGGTACAATGAGCAGTTCTTC | CASSMLRRSTGLAGLKWYNEQFF
- | - | TRBJ1-5 | TRBV19 | 14 | TGTGCCAGTAGTATACTACCACAGGATCAGCCCCAGAATTTT | CASSILPQDQPQNF
TRBD2 | - | TRBJ2-7 | TRBV4-1 | 16 | TGCGCCAGCAGCCAACGCCAGACTAGCGGGGGCTACGAGCAGTACTTC | CASSQRQTSGGYEQYF
- | - | TRBJ1-3 | TRBV7-9 | 17 | TGTGCCAGCAGCTTAGCGCCCGGACAGTCCGCGGAAAACACCATATATTTT | CASSLAPGQSAENTIYF
- | - | TRBJ1-5 | TRBV7-8 | 16 | TGTGCCAGCAGCTTAGAACCCCAGGGAGGGAGGCAGCCCCAGCATTTT | CASSLEPQGGRQPQHF
- | few | TRBJ1-2 | TRBV7-2 | 15 | TGTGCCAGCAGCCGCCCATGGAGGGCGGACTATGGCTACACCTTC | CASSRPWRADYGYTF
- | few | TRBJ1-1 | TRBV6-1 | 12 | TGTGCCAGCAGTGAACACCCGACTGAAGCTTTCTTT | CASSEHPTEAFF
TRBD1 | few | TRBJ2-7 | TRBV5-1 | 15 | TGCGCCAGCAGCCCGGGGACAGGCCCAAACTACGAGCAGTACTTC | CASSPGTGPNYEQYF
TRBD1 | - | TRBJ2-7 | TRBV7-9 | 14 | TGTGCCAGCAGCTCTCCGGGACAGAGCTACGAGCAGTACTTC | CASSSPGQSYEQYF
TRBD1 | few | TRBJ1-2 | TRBV5-6 | 16 | TGTGCCAGCAGCTTGGCCCGCCAGGGGGCCTACTATGGCTACACCTTC | CASSLARQGAYYGYTF
- | few | TRBJ1-5 | TRBV6-6 | 15 | TGTGCCAGCAGTCACGGACACGGGGTTGATCAGCCCCAGCATTTT | CASSHGHGVDQPQHF
- | few | TRBJ2-7 | TRBV7-9 | 12 | TGTGCCAGCAGGGTGAGGGGTAACGAGCAGTACTTC | CASRVRGNEQYF
TRBD2 | many | TRBJ2-4 | TRBV20-1 | 18 | TGCAGTGCTAGAGGCTTGGGTGGACACTTGCGGGAGCAAAACATTCAGTACTTC | CSARGLGGHLREQNIQYF
TRBD1 | few | TRBJ1-1 | TRBV12-3/TRBV12-4 | 12 | TGTGCCAGCACCCTAACAGGGGCTGAAGCTTTCTTT | CASTLTGAEAFF
- | - | TRBJ2-7 | TRBV11-2 | 10 | TGTGCCAGCAGAGGGGGAGAGCAGTACTTC | CASRGGEQYF
- | - | TRBJ2-1 | TRBV4-1 | 14 | TGCGCCAGCAGCCAAGATGGCCCATGGGATGAGCAGTTCTTC | CASSQDGPWDEQFF
- | many | TRBJ2-7 | TRBV7-6 | 14 | TGTGCCAGCAGCTTAGGCCAGGACTCCTACGAGCAGTACTTC | CASSLGQDSYEQYF
- | - | TRBJ2-7 | TRBV4-1 | 15 | TGCGCCAGCAGCCACCCCGGGGGAAGCTCCTACGAGCAGTACTTC | CASSHPGGSSYEQYF
TRBD2 | - | TRBJ2-7 | TRBV7-2 | 15 | TGTGCCAGCAGCCAAGGACTAGCATCCTCCTACGAGCAGTACTTC | CASSQGLASSYEQYF
TRBD2 | - | TRBJ2-2 | TRBV5-1 | 19 | TGCGCCAGCAGCCTAGCGGGGGGGATAAACTACGCGAACACCGGGGAGCTGTTTTTT | CASSLAGGINYANTGELFF
- | once | TRBJ2-7 | TRBV15 | 14 | TGTGCCACCAGCAGTGAGGACAGCTTTTCCGAGCAGTACTTC | CATSSEDSFSEQYF
- | - | TRBJ2-7 | TRBV12-3/TRBV12-4 | 11 | TGTGCCAGCGTGGGCCTCTACGAGCAGTACTTC | CASVGLYEQYF
- | - | TRBJ2-5 | TRBV29-1 | 13 | TGCAGCGTTGTGGCCGGGACAACAGACACACAGTACTTC | CSVVAGTTDTQYF
- | - | TRBJ2-1 | TRBV9 | 13 | TGTGCCAGCAGCGTAGCGGCTAGGGGTGAGCAGTTCTTC | CASSVAARGEQFF
- | - | TRBJ2-1 | TRBV7-9 | 15 | TGTGCCAGCAGCTTAGGGGGCCTCTCCTACAATGAGCAGTTCTTC | CASSLGGLSYNEQFF
- | - | TRBJ2-7 | TRBV5-8 | 14 | TGTGCCAGCAGCTTGGCAGTCCGGGGAGACGAGCAGTACTTC | CASSLAVRGDEQYF
TRBD1 | few | TRBJ1-2 | TRBV7-8 | 17 | TGTGCCAGCAGCTCAAATGTTTGGACAGGGGGCAACTATGGCTACACCTTC | CASSSNVWTGGNYGYTF
- | few | TRBJ2-5 | TRBV7-9 | 16 | TGTGCCAGCAGCCACCGGGACCCAACAAAGAAAGAGACCCAGTACTTC | CASSHRDPTKKETQYF
- | - | TRBJ1-3 | TRBV30 | 13 | TGTGCCTGGAGTGTATATTCTGGAAACACCATATATTTT | CAWSVYSGNTIYF
- | few | TRBJ2-1 | TRBV9 | 16 | TGTGCCAGCAGCGTAGGCACCCGGCCCCAGGGTGATGAGCAGTTCTTC | CASSVGTRPQGDEQFF
TRBD2 | many | TRBJ2-3 | TRBV27 | 14 | TGTGCCAGCCGGGCGGGAGGAGGCACAGATACGCAGTATTTT | CASRAGGGTDTQYF
- | - | TRBJ2-5 | TRBV7-9 | 15 | TGTGCCAGCAGCATCGGACCTATTCTACAAGAGACCCAGTACTTC | CASSIGPILQETQYF
TRBD2 | - | TRBJ2-1 | TRBV7-9 | 15 | TGTGCCAGTACTAGCGGGAGAGTTCAGCACAATGAGCAGTTCTTC | CASTSGRVQHNEQFF
TRBD1 | few | TRBJ2-3 | TRBV13 | 12 | TGTGCCAGCAGCTTAAGGACAGGGTCAGTTGATTTT | CASSLRTGSVDF
- | - | TRBJ1-3 | TRBV4-1 | 16 | TGCGCCAGCAGCCAAGAGCCCAGGGTGACTGGAAACACCATATATTTT | CASSQEPRVTGNTIYF
TRBD2 | - | TRBJ2-1 | TRBV7-9 | 14 | TGTGCCAGCGTGCCTGGACCCGGGGGGGATGAGCAGTTCTTC | CASVPGPGGDEQFF
TRBD2 | - | TRBJ2-1 | TRBV4-3 | 19 | TGCGCCAGCAGCAACAGCGGGGATGACGCAGGGAGGCCCTACAATGAGCAGTTCTTC | CASSNSGDDAGRPYNEQFF
- | - | TRBJ2-5 | TRBV12-3/TRBV12-4 | 18 | TGTGCCAGCACGTTTCTGTTGAGGGATCGACTGGGGCAAGAGACCCAGTACTTC | CASTFLLRDRLGQETQYF
- | few | TRBJ1-2 | TRBV4-1 | 15 | TGCGCCAGCAGCCAAGTGGGCTCGGGGCGCGGTGGCTACACCTTC | CASSQVGSGRGGYTF
TRBD1 | - | TRBJ2-5 | TRBV6-2/TRBV6-3 | 14 | TGTGCCAGCTCCGGACAGGGCAGCCAAGAGACCCAGTACTTC | CASSGQGSQETQYF
- | many | TRBJ2-5 | TRBV7-8 | 15 | TGTGCCAGCAGCTTAGAAGGTGCCTCCTGGGAGACCCAGTACTTC | CASSLEGASWETQYF
TRBD1 | - | TRBJ1-5 | TRBV12-3/TRBV12-4 | 15 | TGTGCCAGCAGTACTACAGGGGGGGTTAATCAGCCCCAGCATTTT | CASSTTGGVNQPQHF
- | - | TRBJ1-2 | TRBV19 | 11 | TGTGCCAGTAAAAAGGATTTTGGCTACACCTTC | CASKKDFGYTF
- | - | TRBJ2-7 | TRBV6-5 | 14 | TGTGCCAGCAGTCGATTTGACAGGCCCCACGAGCAGTACTTC | CASSRFDRPHEQYF
- | once | TRBJ2-2 | TRBV4-2 | 13 | TGTGCCAGCAGCGGGGCGGGCACCGGGGAGCTGTTTTTT | CASSGAGTGELFF
- | - | TRBJ2-7 | TRBV6-5 | 13 | TGTGCCAGCAGTTATGAGGGTCCGGACGAGCAGTACTTC | CASSYEGPDEQYF
TRBD1 | - | TRBJ2-7 | TRBV7-2 | 15 | TGTGCCAGCAGCTTAAGGGACAGCGCAACCTACGAGCAGTACTTC | CASSLRDSATYEQYF
TRBD1 | few | TRBJ2-1 | TRBV11-2 | 15 | TGTGCCAGCAGCTTATCTCAGGGGGCGCGCAATGAGCAGTTCTTC | CASSLSQGARNEQFF
- | - | TRBJ1-1 | TRBV10-2 | 16 | TGCGCCAGCAGTGAAAGGTGGGGGGACATGAACACTGAAGCTTTCTTT | CASSERWGDMNTEAFF